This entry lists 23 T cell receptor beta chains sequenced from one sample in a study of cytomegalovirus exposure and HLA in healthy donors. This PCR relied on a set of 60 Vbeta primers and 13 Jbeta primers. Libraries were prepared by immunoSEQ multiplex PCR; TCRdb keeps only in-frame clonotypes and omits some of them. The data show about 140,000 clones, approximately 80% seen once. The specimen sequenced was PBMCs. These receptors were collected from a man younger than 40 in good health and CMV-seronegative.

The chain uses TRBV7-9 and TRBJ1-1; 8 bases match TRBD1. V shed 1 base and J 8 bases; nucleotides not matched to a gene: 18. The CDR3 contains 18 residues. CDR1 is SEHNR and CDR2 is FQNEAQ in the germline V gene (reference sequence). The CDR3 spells CASSLGGTGVVGRKEAFF. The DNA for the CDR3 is TGTGCCAGCAGCTTAGGGGGGACAGGCGTTGTGGGGAGAAAGGAAGCTTTCTTT.

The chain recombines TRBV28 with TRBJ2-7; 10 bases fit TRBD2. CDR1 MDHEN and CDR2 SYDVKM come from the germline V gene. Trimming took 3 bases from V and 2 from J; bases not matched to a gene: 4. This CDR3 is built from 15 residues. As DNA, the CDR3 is TGTGCCAGCAGTTTTGGGCTAGCGGGAGCCTACGAGCAGTACTTC. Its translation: CASSFGLAGAYEQYF.

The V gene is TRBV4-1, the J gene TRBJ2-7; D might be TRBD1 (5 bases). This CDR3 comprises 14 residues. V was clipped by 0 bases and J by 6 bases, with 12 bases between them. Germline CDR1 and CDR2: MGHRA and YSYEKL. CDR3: CASSQDLQGLEQYF. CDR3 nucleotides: TGCGCCAGCAGCCAAGATCTCCAGGGCCTCGAGCAGTACTTC.

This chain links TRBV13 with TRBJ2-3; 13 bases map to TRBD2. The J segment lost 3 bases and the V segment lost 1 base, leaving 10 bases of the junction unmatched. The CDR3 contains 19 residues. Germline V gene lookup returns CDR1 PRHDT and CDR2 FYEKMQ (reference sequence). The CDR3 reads CASSLVAGTSGIGTDTQYF. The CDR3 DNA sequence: TGTGCCAGCAGCTTAGTCGCCGGGACTAGCGGGATCGGAACAGATACGCAGTATTTT.

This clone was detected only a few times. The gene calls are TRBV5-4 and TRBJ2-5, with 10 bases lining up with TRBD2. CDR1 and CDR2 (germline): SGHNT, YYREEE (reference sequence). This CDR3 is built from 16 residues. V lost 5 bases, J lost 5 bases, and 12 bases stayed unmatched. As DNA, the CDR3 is TGTGCCAGCAGACCGAGCGGGAGGGCCTCGGGGGAGACCCAGTACTTC. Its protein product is CASRPSGRASGETQYF.

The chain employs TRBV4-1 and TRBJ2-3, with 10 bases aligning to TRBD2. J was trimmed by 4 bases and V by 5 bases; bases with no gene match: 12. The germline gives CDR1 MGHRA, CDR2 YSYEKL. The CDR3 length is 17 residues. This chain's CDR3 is CASSSPGTSVFADTQYF. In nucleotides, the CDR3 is TGCGCCAGCAGCTCTCCCGGGACTAGCGTTTTCGCAGATACGCAGTATTTT.

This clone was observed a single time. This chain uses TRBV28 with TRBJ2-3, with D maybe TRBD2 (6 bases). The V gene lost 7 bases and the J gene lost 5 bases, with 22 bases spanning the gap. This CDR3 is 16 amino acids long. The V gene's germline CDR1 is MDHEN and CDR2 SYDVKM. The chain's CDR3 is CASNTYVGTSQDTQYF. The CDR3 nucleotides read TGTGCCAGCAACACTTATGTTGGGACTTCTCAAGATACGCAGTATTTT.

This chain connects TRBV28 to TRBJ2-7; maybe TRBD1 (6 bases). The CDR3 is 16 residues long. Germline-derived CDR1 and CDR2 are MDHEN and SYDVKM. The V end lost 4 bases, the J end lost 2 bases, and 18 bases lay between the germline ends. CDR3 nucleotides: TGTGCCAGCAGTTCAAGGGGTACAGGGTTGCCCTACGAGCAGTACTTC. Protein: CASSSRGTGLPYEQYF.

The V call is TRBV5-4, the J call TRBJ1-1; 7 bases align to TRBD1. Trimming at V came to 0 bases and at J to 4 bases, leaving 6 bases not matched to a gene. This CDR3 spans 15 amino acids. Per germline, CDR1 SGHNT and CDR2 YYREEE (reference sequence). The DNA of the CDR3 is TGTGCCAGCAGCTTGGTAGGGGGCGCGGTCACTGAAGCTTTCTTT. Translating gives CASSLVGGAVTEAFF.

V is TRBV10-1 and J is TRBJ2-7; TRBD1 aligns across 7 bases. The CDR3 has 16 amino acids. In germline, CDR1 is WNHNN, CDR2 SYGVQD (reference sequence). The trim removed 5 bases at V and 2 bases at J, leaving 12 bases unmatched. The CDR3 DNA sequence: TGCGCCAGCAGTTGTGCCCCCCGGGACAGACCCTACGAGCAGTACTTC. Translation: CASSCAPRDRPYEQYF.

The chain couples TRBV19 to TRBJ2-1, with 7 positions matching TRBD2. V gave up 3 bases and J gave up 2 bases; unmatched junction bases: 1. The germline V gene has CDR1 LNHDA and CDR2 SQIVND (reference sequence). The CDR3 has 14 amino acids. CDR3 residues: CASSILAAYNEQFF. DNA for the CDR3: TGTGCCAGTAGTATTCTAGCGGCCTACAATGAGCAGTTCTTC.

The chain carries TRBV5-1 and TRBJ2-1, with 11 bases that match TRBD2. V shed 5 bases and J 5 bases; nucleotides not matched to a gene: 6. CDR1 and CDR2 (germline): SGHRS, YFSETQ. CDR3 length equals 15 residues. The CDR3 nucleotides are TGCGCCAGCAGTGGGGGACTAGCGGTAAACAATGAGCAGTTCTTC. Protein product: CASSGGLAVNNEQFF.

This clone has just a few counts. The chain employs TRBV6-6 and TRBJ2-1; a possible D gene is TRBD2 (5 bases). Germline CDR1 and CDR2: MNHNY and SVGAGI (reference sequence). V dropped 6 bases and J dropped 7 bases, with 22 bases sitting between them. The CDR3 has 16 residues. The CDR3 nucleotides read TGTGCCAGCAGCGGTAAATGGGTACTAGTGGGTAATGAGCAGTTCTTC. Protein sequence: CASSGKWVLVGNEQFF.

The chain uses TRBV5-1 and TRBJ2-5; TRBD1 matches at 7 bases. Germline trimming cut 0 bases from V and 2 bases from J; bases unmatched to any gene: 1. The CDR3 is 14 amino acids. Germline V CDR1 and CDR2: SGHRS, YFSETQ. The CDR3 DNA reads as TGCGCCAGCAGCTTGGCAGGGGGACAAGAGACCCAGTACTTC. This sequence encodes CASSLAGGQETQYF.

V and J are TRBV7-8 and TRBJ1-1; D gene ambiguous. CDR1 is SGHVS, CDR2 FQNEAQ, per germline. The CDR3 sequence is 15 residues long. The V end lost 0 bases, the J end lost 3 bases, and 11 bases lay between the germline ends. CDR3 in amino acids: CASSLASGVDTEAFF. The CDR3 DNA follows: TGTGCCAGCAGCTTAGCTTCCGGGGTGGACACTGAAGCTTTCTTT.

CDR3 in amino acids: CASSSSSAGVVEQYF. DNA for the CDR3: TGTGCCAGCAGTTCCAGCTCGGCGGGAGTGGTCGAGCAGTACTTC. V is TRBV28 and J is TRBJ2-7, with TRBD2 matching 7 bases. Germline V gene sequence: CDR1 MDHEN, CDR2 SYDVKM. The CDR3 extends over 15 amino acids. The junction had 12 bases not matched to a gene; V was cut back by 4 bases and J by 6 bases.

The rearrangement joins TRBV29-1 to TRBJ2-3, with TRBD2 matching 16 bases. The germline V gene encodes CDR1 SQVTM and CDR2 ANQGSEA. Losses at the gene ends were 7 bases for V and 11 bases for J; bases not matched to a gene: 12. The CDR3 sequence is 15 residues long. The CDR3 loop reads CSASGGLAGGPGQYF. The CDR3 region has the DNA TGCAGCGCCTCGGGGGGACTAGCGGGAGGGCCGGGGCAGTATTTT.

The CDR3 region has the DNA TGTGCCAGCAGTGAACGGCAGGGGCAAGGCGATGAGCAGTTCTTC. It specifies CASSERQGQGDEQFF. V gene TRBV2 combines with J gene TRBJ2-1; maybe TRBD1 (6 bases). In germline, CDR1 is SNHLY, CDR2 FYNNEI. The V and J ends lost 2 bases and 8 bases respectively, with 16 bases between them. The CDR3 extends over 15 amino acids.

Written as DNA, the CDR3 is TGTGCCAGCTTAGCGGGAGCCCCCGGGGAGCTGTTTTTT. It specifies CASLAGAPGELFF. V is TRBV28 and J is TRBJ2-2; 9 nucleotides align to TRBD2. V dropped 8 bases and J dropped 6; count of bases not matched to a gene: 4. This CDR3 region has 13 residues. Germline assignment: CDR1 MDHEN and CDR2 SYDVKM. The entire variable domain, with the rest obtained from reference TRBV28 and TRBJ2-2, is as follows: DVKVTQSSRYLVKRTGEKVFLECVQDMDHENMFWYRQDPGLGLRLIYFSYDVKMKEKGDIPEGYSVSREKKERFSLILESASTNQTSMYLCASLAGAPGELFFGEGSRLTVL.

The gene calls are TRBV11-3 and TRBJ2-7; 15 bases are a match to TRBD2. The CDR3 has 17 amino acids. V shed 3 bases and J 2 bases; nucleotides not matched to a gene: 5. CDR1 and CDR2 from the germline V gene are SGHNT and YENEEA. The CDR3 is CASSFGLAGGPTYEQYF. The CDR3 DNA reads TGTGCCAGCAGCTTCGGACTAGCGGGAGGGCCCACCTACGAGCAGTACTTC.

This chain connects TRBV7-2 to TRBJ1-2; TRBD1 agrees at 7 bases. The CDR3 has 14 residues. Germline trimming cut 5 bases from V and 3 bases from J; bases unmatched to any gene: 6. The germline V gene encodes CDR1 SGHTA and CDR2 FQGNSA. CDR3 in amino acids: CASSRPTGYYGYTF. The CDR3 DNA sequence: TGTGCCAGCAGCCGACCGACAGGGTACTATGGCTACACCTTC. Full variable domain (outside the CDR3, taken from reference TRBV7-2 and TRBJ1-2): GAGVSQSPSNKVTEKGKDVELRCDPISGHTALYWYRQSLGQGLEFLIYFQGNSAPDKSGLPSDRFSAERTGGSVSTLTIQRTQQEDSAVYLCASSRPTGYYGYTFGSGTRLTVV.

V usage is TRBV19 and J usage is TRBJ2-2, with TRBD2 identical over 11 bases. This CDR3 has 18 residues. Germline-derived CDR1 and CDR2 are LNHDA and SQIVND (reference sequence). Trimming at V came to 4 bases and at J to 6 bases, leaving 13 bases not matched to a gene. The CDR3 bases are TGTGCCAGTAGTACAGATCCGGGACTAGCGGATGGGGCCGGGGAGCTGTTTTTT. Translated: CASSTDPGLADGAGELFF.

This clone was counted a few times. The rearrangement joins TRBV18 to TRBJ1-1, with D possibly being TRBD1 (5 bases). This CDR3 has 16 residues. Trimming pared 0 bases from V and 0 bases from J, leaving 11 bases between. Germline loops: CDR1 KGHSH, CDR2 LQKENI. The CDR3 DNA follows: TGTGCCAGCTCACCACCGGGGGGTGTGATGAACACTGAAGCTTTCTTT. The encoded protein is CASSPPGGVMNTEAFF.